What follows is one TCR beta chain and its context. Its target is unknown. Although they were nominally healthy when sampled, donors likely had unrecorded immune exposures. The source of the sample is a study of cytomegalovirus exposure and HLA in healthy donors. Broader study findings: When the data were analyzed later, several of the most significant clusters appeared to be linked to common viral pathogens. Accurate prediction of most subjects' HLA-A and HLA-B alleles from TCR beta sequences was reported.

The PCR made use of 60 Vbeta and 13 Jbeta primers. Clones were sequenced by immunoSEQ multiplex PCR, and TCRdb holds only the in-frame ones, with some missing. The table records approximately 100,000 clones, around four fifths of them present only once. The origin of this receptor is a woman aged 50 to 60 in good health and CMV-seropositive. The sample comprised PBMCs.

CDR3 coding DNA: TGTGCCAGCAGAACCACAGGGGGCTTAGATGAAAAACTGTTTTTT. Translation gives CASRTTGGLDEKLFF. The V call is TRBV6-6, the J call TRBJ1-4; 9 bases match TRBD1. Germline lookup yields CDR1 MNHNY and CDR2 SVGAGI (reference sequence). The CDR3 loop spans 15 amino acids. The V and J ends lost 6 bases and 6 bases, in that order; junction bases with no gene match: 8.